The source of this T cell receptor beta chain is a study of read filtering for tumor transcriptome and immune sequencing. Study context: RNA-seq yielded only roughly 75 to 1,400 TCR reads, IR-seq about 3.5 to 10.27 million.

The library was built from about 400 ng RNA with molecular barcoded adaptors for alpha/delta and beta/gamma chains. TCRdb independently ran MiXCR on the reads; one entry per CDR3 protein. Here the sample spans some 80,000 distinct CDR3 sequences, 9% to 15% being singletons. There are many counts of this clonotype. As yet, its antigen is unknown. Study-wide results and caveats: Correlation between methods rose after single-read clonotypes were removed. Compared with RNA-seq, IR-seq gave much higher clonotype depth and reliability.

Germline-derived CDR1 and CDR2 are SGHRS and YFSETQ. There are 15 residues in the CDR3. V lost 5 bases and J 0 bases, leaving 12 bases between the germline ends. The rearrangement joins TRBV5-1 to TRBJ2-1; no clear D. This clonotype was sampled from a donor over 35 with multiple myeloma. The sequenced sample consisted of a population of CD138-negative cells sorted from bone marrow. The chain's CDR3 is CASRELMNSYNEQFF. The CDR3 nucleotides are TGCGCCAGCAGAGAACTCATGAACTCCTACAATGAGCAGTTCTTC.